The clone carrying this T cell receptor (beta chain) was seen repeatedly, ten times or more. This entry comes from a study of T cells in Graves' hyperthyroidism and ophthalmopathy. Study at large: It was at initial diagnosis, before any treatment, that peripheral blood was collected.

Germline V gives CDR1 MDHEN, CDR2 SYDVKM. The V end was cut by 6 bases, the J end by 3 bases, with 17 bases between. The CDR3 length is 15 residues. Amplification of TCR beta CDR3 regions was performed using RNA transcripts as template. In the first-round RT-PCR of the TCR CDR3, the HTBI primer set was used. In TCRdb, the multiplex PCR reads were re-called with MiXCR into one record per CDR3 protein. The table has hundreds of thousands of distinct CDR3 sequences, 12% to 15% seen once. This TCR derives from a woman aged 18-30 years with Graves' hyperthyroidism. The V gene is TRBV28, the J gene TRBJ1-1; no clear D. Sequencing input: blood. Written as DNA, the CDR3 is TGTGCCAGCAGCCCCACCCGGCCCAGACACACTGAAGCTTTCTTT. As protein: CASSPTRPRHTEAFF.